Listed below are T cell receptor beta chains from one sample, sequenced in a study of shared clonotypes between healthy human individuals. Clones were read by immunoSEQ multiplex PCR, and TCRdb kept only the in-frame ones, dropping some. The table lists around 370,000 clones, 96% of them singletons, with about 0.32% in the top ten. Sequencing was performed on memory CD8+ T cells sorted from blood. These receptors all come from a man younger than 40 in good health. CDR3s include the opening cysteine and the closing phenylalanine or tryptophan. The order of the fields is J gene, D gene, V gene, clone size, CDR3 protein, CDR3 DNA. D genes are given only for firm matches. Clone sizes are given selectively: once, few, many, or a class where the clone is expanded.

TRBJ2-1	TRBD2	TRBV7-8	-	CASSLATSAYNEQFF	TGTGCCAGCAGCTTAGCGACTAGCGCCTACAATGAGCAGTTCTTC
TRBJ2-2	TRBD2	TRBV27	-	CASSFVPAGGGNTGELFF	TGTGCCAGCAGCTTTGTCCCAGCGGGAGGGGGGAACACCGGGGAGCTGTTTTTT
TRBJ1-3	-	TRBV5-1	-	CASSLDGFSGNTIYF	TGCGCCAGCAGCTTGGACGGGTTCTCTGGAAACACCATATATTTT
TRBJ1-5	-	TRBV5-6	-	CASSQSSNQPQHF	TGTGCCAGCAGCCAAAGTAGCAATCAGCCCCAGCATTTT
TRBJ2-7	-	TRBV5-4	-	CASSLGVSGPGANFYEQYF	TGTGCCAGCAGCTTGGGAGTGTCGGGACCGGGGGCAAATTTCTACGAGCAGTACTTC
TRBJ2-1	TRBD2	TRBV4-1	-	CASGIAGHSYNEQFF	TGCGCCAGCGGGATAGCGGGGCACTCCTACAATGAGCAGTTCTTC
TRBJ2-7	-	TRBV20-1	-	CSAKRVYEQYF	TGCAGTGCGAAGAGGGTCTACGAGCAGTACTTC
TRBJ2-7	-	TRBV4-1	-	CASRTGTFSYEQYF	TGCGCCAGTCGCACCGGGACTTTCTCCTACGAGCAGTACTTC
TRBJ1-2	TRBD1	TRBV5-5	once	CASSLLGQGVRNYGYTF	TGTGCCAGCAGCTTGTTAGGACAGGGCGTTCGTAACTATGGCTACACCTTC
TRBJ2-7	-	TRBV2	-	CASSYDKARGYEQYF	TGTGCCAGCAGCTACGACAAGGCCCGGGGATACGAGCAGTACTTC
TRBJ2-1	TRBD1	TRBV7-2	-	CASSLASGTGNYNEQFF	TGTGCCAGCAGCTTAGCCTCCGGGACAGGGAATTACAATGAGCAGTTCTTC
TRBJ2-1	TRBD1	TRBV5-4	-	CASRRQGAPNNEQFF	TGTGCCAGCAGAAGACAGGGGGCTCCAAACAATGAGCAGTTCTTC
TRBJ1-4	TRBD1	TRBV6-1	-	CASSQGQVQKLFF	TGTGCCAGCAGCCAGGGACAGGTCCAAAAACTGTTTTTT
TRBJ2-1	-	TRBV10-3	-	CAGGPGPTYNEQFF	TGTGCCGGCGGTCCAGGCCCAACCTACAATGAGCAGTTCTTC
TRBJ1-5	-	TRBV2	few	CASSGGNQPQHF	TGTGCCAGCAGTGGCGGCAATCAGCCCCAGCATTTT
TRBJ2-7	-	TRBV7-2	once	CASSLEVGSYEQYF	TGTGCCAGCAGCTTAGAGGTCGGCTCCTACGAGCAGTACTTC
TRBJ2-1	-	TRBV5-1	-	CASSVETRTLNEQFF	TGCGCCAGCAGCGTAGAGACTCGCACCCTCAATGAGCAGTTCTTC
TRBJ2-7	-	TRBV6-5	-	CASSYGRTSQQYF	TGTGCCAGCAGTTACGGACGGACCTCTCAGCAGTACTTC
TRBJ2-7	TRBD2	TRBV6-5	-	CASSYSGLAGGEQYF	TGTGCCAGCAGTTACTCGGGACTAGCGGGAGGCGAGCAGTACTTC
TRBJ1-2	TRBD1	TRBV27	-	CASSRIGTGLGYTF	TGTGCCAGCAGTCGTATCGGGACAGGGTTGGGCTACACCTTC
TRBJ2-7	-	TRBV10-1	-	CANAPGPYEQYF	TGCGCCAACGCCCCGGGACCCTACGAGCAGTACTTC
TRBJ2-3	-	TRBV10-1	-	CASGKGSFTDTQYF	TGCGCCAGCGGGAAAGGGTCCTTCACAGATACGCAGTATTTT
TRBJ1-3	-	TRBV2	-	CASSGQGGNTIYF	TGTGCCAGCAGTGGGCAGGGAGGAAACACCATATATTTT
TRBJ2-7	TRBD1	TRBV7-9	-	CASSGGQGAVVYEQYF	TGTGCCAGCAGCGGAGGACAGGGGGCTGTCGTCTACGAGCAGTACTTC
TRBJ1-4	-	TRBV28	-	CASSPDSLTNEKLFF	TGTGCCAGCAGTCCCGACAGTTTAACTAATGAAAAACTGTTTTTT
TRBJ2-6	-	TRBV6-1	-	CATTDSSGANVLTF	TGTGCCACTACAGACAGCTCTGGGGCCAACGTCCTGACTTTC
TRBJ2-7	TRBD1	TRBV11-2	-	CASSSTGVSYEQYF	TGTGCCAGCAGCTCGACAGGGGTCTCCTACGAGCAGTACTTC
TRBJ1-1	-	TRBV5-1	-	CASSLGPEAFF	TGCGCCAGCAGCTTGGGTCCTGAAGCTTTCTTT
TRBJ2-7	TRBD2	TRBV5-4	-	CASSPGLAGVSYEQYF	TGTGCCAGCAGCCCGGGACTAGCGGGAGTATCCTACGAGCAGTACTTC
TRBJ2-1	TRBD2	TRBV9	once	CASSVGLAGDEQFF	TGTGCCAGCAGCGTGGGACTAGCGGGAGATGAGCAGTTCTTC
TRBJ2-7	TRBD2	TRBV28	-	CASSSGTSYEQYF	TGTGCCAGCAGCTCCGGGACTAGCTACGAGCAGTACTTC
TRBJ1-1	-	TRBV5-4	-	CASSGRTDMNTEAFF	TGTGCCAGCAGCGGACGGACGGATATGAACACTGAAGCTTTCTTT
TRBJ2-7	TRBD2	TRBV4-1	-	CASSQVGLAGAYEQYF	TGCGCCAGCAGCCAAGTCGGACTAGCGGGTGCCTACGAGCAGTACTTC
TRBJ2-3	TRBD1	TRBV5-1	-	CASSLGDRLTDTQYF	TGCGCCAGCAGCTTAGGGGACAGACTCACAGATACGCAGTATTTT
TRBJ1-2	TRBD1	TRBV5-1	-	CASSWGTGRGYTF	TGCGCCAGCAGCTGGGGGACAGGGCGGGGCTACACCTTC
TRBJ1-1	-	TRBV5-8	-	CASSLVPIIRDLTEAFF	TGTGCCAGCAGCTTGGTTCCTATCATCCGGGACCTGACTGAAGCTTTCTTT
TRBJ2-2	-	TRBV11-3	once	CASSSHPGELFF	TGTGCCAGCAGCTCCCACCCCGGGGAGCTGTTTTTT
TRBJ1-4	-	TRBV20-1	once	CSARVYEKLFF	TGCAGTGCTAGGGTGTATGAAAAACTGTTTTTT
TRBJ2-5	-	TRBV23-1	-	CASSQKGPTKETQYF	TGCGCCAGCAGTCAGAAGGGACCCACCAAAGAGACCCAGTACTTC
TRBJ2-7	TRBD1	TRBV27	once	CASSPGDRGYKQYF	TGTGCCAGCAGTCCGGGAGACAGGGGATATAAGCAGTACTTC
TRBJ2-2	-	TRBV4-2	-	CASSQDYTGELFF	TGTGCCAGCAGCCAAGATTACACCGGGGAGCTGTTTTTT
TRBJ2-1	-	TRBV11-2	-	CASSLAGLTYNEQFF	TGTGCCAGCAGCTTAGCGGGTTTGACCTACAATGAGCAGTTCTTC
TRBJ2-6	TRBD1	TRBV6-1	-	CASSETGGSGANVLTF	TGTGCCAGCAGTGAGACAGGGGGCTCTGGGGCCAACGTCCTGACTTTC
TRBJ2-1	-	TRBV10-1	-	CASSYGMTYNEQFF	TGCGCCAGCAGTTACGGGATGACCTACAATGAGCAGTTCTTC